Following are 18 T cell receptor beta chains from one sample sequenced in a study of identical twins. One entry per CDR3 protein, called by TCRdb with MiXCR from the 5' RACE reads. The sample carries roughly 200,000 distinct CDR3 sequences, under 10% recorded once. These records were also assigned to another study, of yellow fever vaccine responses in identical twins.

What was sequenced was memory (CD45RO+) T cells sorted from blood. The receptor set was obtained from a young woman in good health.

There are many counts of this clonotype. V and J are TRBV7-3 and TRBJ2-2, with a tentative D call TRBD2 (6 bases). The germline V and J ends were trimmed by 8 bases and 7 bases, with 17 bases remaining between them. CDR1 is SGHTA and CDR2 is FQGTGA in the germline V gene. This CDR3 contains 14 residues. DNA of the CDR3: TGTGCCAGCGGGACTTCTGGATTGGGCGGGGAGCTGTTTTTT. Translated: CASGTSGLGGELFF.

This clonotype has a count of ten or more. The genes are TRBV27 and TRBJ2-5, with D maybe TRBD1 (5 bases). Germline V gene lookup returns CDR1 MNHEY and CDR2 SMNVEV (reference sequence). V was trimmed by 2 bases and J by 4 bases, leaving 14 bases between them. This CDR3 region has 15 residues. For the CDR3, the DNA is TGTGCCAGCAGTTTAAAGGGGCCTCCCGGAGAGACCCAGTACTTC. Translation: CASSLKGPPGETQYF.

This clonotype was found a few times. The chain uses TRBV5-1 and TRBJ2-3; D is unresolved. The CDR3 has 15 residues. Germline V CDR1 and CDR2: SGHRS, YFSETQ. V was clipped by 0 bases and J by 0 bases, with 8 bases between them. The CDR3 DNA follows: TGCGCCAGCAGCTTGGAAACCACTAGCACAGATACGCAGTATTTT. This encodes CASSLETTSTDTQYF.

The J gene is TRBJ2-6, the V gene TRBV6-2 or TRBV6-3; D not resolved. Trimming pared 6 bases from V and 2 bases from J, leaving 5 bases between. From germline, CDR1 is MNHEY and CDR2 SVGEGT. This CDR3 has 13 residues. CDR3 nucleotides: TGTGCCAGCAGAAGTACTGGGGCCAACGTCCTGACTTTC. Translated: CASRSTGANVLTF.

This clonotype was counted a few times. The V call is TRBV9, the J call TRBJ2-2; D is perhaps TRBD2 (6 bases). Per the germline V gene, CDR1 is SGDLS and CDR2 is YYNGEE. V lost 4 bases and J lost 4, with 17 bases in between. CDR3 length: 16 amino acids. CDR3 in amino acids: CASSTPSAWATGELFF. The DNA of the CDR3 is TGTGCCAGCAGCACCCCTAGCGCCTGGGCCACCGGGGAGCTGTTTTTT.

This clonotype was counted between two and nine times. This chain uses TRBV12-3 or TRBV12-4 with TRBJ2-7; 8 nucleotides line up with TRBD2. This CDR3 contains 15 residues. J was trimmed by 4 bases and V by 2 bases; bases with no gene match: 7. CDR3 in amino acids: CASSLKLGGGYEQYF. CDR3 sequence (DNA): TGTGCCAGCAGTTTAAAGCTCGGGGGGGGATACGAGCAGTACTTC.

This clonotype was observed at least ten times. J is TRBJ2-3 and V is TRBV4-3; 8 bases agree with TRBD2. The V gene's germline CDR1 is LGHNA and CDR2 YSLEER. The CDR3 has 18 residues. V shed 3 bases, J shed 2 bases, and the junction held 13 bases outside the gene matches. CDR3 coding DNA: TGCGCCAGCAGCCAGGGCACTAGCGGCTATAAGTACACAGATACGCAGTATTTT. Translating gives CASSQGTSGYKYTDTQYF.

A few counts support this clonotype. V usage is TRBV2 and J usage is TRBJ2-2; D ambiguous. The CDR3 spans 15 residues. The V end was cut by 5 bases, the J end by 0 bases, with 10 bases between. The germline CDR1 and CDR2 sequences are SNHLY and FYNNEI. In DNA, the CDR3 is TGTGCCAGCAGTATACGGGCCACGAACACCGGGGAGCTGTTTTTT. Its protein is CASSIRATNTGELFF.

This clonotype has more than one count but fewer than ten. The V call is TRBV27, the J call TRBJ2-3; possible D gene TRBD2, 6 bases. Germline CDR1 and CDR2: MNHEY and SMNVEV (reference sequence). CDR3 length: 14 residues. Trimming took off 8 bases at V and 5 bases at J, with 17 bases between the two ends. CDR3 sequence (DNA): TGTGCCAGCGGGGCGTCTAGCGCGGTAGATACGCAGTATTTT. The encoded protein is CASGASSAVDTQYF.

V and J are TRBV18 and TRBJ2-7, with D possibly matching TRBD1 (6 bases). Germline CDR1 KGHSH, CDR2 LQKENI. This CDR3 region has 13 residues. V shed 2 bases and J shed 5 bases, with 10 bases lying between them. CDR3 in DNA: TGTGCCAGCTCACCAACAGGGCCTCACGAGCAGTACTTC. Translated: CASSPTGPHEQYF. The full variable domain, with the rest looked up from reference TRBV18 and TRBJ2-7, is NAGVMQNPRHLVRRRGQEARLRCSPMKGHSHVYWYRQLPEEGLKFMVYLQKENIIDESGMPKERFSAEFPKEGPSILRIQQVVRGDSAAYFCASSPTGPHEQYFGPGTRLTVT.

In its sample, this clonotype was seen many times. This chain connects TRBV2 to TRBJ2-1; 8 bases align to TRBD2. The germline gives CDR1 SNHLY, CDR2 FYNNEI. The CDR3 is 14 amino acids. The trim removed 4 bases at V and 7 bases at J, leaving 6 bases unmatched. In nucleotides, the CDR3 is TGTGCCAGCAGTGGAACTAGCGGAATTAATGAGCAGTTCTTC. The encoded protein is CASSGTSGINEQFF.

This clonotype was seen a few times. The gene calls are TRBV7-2 and TRBJ2-7, with D possibly matching TRBD1 (7 bases). CDR1 is SGHTA and CDR2 is FQGNSA in the germline V gene. This CDR3 is 14 amino acids long. Trimming left V 5 bases short and J 5 bases short, with 16 bases between. DNA of the CDR3: TGTGCCAGCAGCCCGGTAGGAGGGGGCAACGAGCAGTACTTC. Translation gives CASSPVGGGNEQYF. The full variable domain, with the rest looked up from reference TRBV7-2 and TRBJ2-7, is GAGVSQSPSNKVTEKGKDVELRCDPISGHTALYWYRQSLGQGLEFLIYFQGNSAPDKSGLPSDRFSAERTGGSVSTLTIQRTQQEDSAVYLCASSPVGGGNEQYFGPGTRLTVT.

This clonotype was counted only a few times. The V gene is TRBV20-1, the J gene TRBJ1-2, with D perhaps TRBD1 (6 bases). The germline V gene has CDR1 DFQATT and CDR2 SNEGSKA (reference sequence). The V gene lost 3 bases and the J gene lost 7 bases, with 12 bases spanning the gap. This CDR3 spans 12 amino acids. The chain's CDR3 is CSASDTGFGYTF. CDR3 nucleotide sequence: TGCAGTGCTAGTGATACAGGGTTTGGCTACACCTTC.

This clonotype was recorded many times. The chain links TRBV5-1 to TRBJ2-5; D may be TRBD1 or TRBD2 (5 bases each). The germline gives CDR1 SGHRS, CDR2 YFSETQ. The CDR3 is 20 residues long. V was shortened by 1 base and J by 6 bases, with 31 bases between the two germline ends. CDR3 protein: CASSLKGGGDVSESKKTQYF. CDR3 bases: TGCGCCAGCAGCTTGAAGGGCGGTGGGGACGTCTCCGAAAGTAAGAAGACCCAGTACTTC.

This clonotype has at least ten counts. The V and J genes are TRBV20-1 and TRBJ2-5, with D perhaps TRBD2 (5 bases). The germline V gene encodes CDR1 DFQATT and CDR2 SNEGSKA (reference sequence). The CDR3 covers 13 residues. Between the trimmed V and J ends, which lost 2 bases and 4 bases, there was a span of 11 bases. CDR3 loop: CSARIGVGETQYF. DNA of the CDR3: TGCAGTGCTAGAATCGGGGTTGGAGAGACCCAGTACTTC.

This clonotype has more than one count but fewer than ten. The chain couples TRBV29-1 to TRBJ2-1; 7 nucleotides match TRBD1. Trimming took 2 bases from V and 4 from J; bases not matched to a gene: 2. The length of the CDR3 is 13 residues. CDR1 and CDR2 (germline): SQVTM, ANQGSEA. The CDR3 DNA is TGCAGCGTTGAACAGACAGGGTACAATGAGCAGTTCTTC. Amino acid sequence: CSVEQTGYNEQFF.

The V gene is TRBV2, the J gene TRBJ2-5, with D perhaps matching TRBD2 (6 bases). The CDR3 has 15 residues. The V gene's germline CDR1 is SNHLY and CDR2 FYNNEI. The ends were cut back, 7 bases at V and 5 bases at J, with 20 bases in the middle. The CDR3 nucleotides read TGTGCCAGCAATATAAACAGCTATGGGGGGGAGACCCAGTACTTC. It specifies CASNINSYGGETQYF.

The rearrangement links TRBV11-2 to TRBJ2-1, with D perhaps TRBD2 (7 bases). V was cut by 4 bases and J by 0 bases, with 22 bases left in between. This CDR3 is built from 19 residues. Germline V gene lookup returns CDR1 SGHAT and CDR2 FQNNGV. CDR3 region: CASSSTRMGGLLSYNEQFF. The CDR3 coding sequence is TGTGCCAGCAGCTCAACCCGCATGGGGGGGCTCCTCTCCTACAATGAGCAGTTCTTC.